Described below is a single T cell receptor (beta chain) sequence and its context. Its cognate antigen is unknown. The data derive from a study of cytomegalovirus exposure and HLA in healthy donors. Study outcomes and limitations: Some TCR beta chains (164 of them) were listed as cytomegalovirus-associated.

Here immunoSEQ multiplex PCR was the method, and the copy in TCRdb shows in-frame clones only, minus some. This sample has fewer than 200,000 clones, with about 86% found just once. Trimming stripped 2 bases from V and 10 bases from J, with 12 bases between. Germline CDR1 SGHAT, CDR2 FQNNGV. CDR3 length: 13 amino acids. The rearrangement uses TRBV11-2 and TRBJ1-5; D remains unclear. The TCR originated in a young woman in good health and CMV-seronegative. The sample comprised PBMCs. Here the CDR3 reads CASSLKPGGPQHF. The CDR3 DNA reads TGTGCCAGCAGCTTAAAACCCGGCGGACCCCAGCATTTT.